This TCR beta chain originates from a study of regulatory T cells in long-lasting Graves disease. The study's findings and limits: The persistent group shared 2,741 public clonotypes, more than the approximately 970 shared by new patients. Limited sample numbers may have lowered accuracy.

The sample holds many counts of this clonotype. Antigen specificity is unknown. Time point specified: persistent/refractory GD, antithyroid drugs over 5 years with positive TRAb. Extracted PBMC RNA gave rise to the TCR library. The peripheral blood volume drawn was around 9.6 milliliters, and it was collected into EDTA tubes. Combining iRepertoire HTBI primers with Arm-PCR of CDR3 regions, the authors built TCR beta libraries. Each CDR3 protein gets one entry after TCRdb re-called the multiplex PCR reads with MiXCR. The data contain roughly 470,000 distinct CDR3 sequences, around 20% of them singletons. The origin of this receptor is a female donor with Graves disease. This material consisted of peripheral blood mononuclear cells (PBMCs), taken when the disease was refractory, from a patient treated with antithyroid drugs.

DNA of the CDR3: TGTGCCAGCAGCTTAACTGGAGATCAAGAGACCCAGTACTTC. Its protein product is CASSLTGDQETQYF. This chain uses TRBV12-3 or TRBV12-4 with TRBJ2-5; D ambiguous. The CDR3 runs 14 residues. V lost 6 bases, J lost 2 bases, and 13 bases lay in between.